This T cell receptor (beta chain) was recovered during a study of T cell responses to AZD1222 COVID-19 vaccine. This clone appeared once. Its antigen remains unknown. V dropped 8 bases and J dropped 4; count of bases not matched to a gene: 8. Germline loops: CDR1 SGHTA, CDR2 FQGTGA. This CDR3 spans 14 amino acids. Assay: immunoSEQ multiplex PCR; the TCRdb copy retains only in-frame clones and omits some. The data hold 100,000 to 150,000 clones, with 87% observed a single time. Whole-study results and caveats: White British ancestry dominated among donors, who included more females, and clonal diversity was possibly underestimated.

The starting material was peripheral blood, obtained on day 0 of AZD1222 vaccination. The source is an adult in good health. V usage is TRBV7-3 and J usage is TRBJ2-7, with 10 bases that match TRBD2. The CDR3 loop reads CASSPGSGGYEQYF. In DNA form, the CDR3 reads TGTGCCAGCTCCCCGGGTAGCGGGGGGTACGAGCAGTACTTC.